This is a list of T cell receptor beta chains from one sample in a study of blood T cells in healthy people across ages. TCRdb fed the 5' RACE reads into MiXCR, producing one record per CDR3 protein. In the table there are about 640,000 distinct CDR3 sequences, 25% to 35% of which are singletons. The source material was blood. The receptor set was obtained from an elderly woman in good health. Both conserved end residues are part of each CDR3. A D gene is named only where the DNA matches it firmly. For some rows the clone size is stated as once, few or many, or as a class when expanded; others skip it.

CDR3nt,CDR3aa,d_gene,v_gene,abundance,j_gene
TGCAGTGCCCCACCCCTATTAGGGGACACTGAAGCTTTCTTT,CSAPPLLGDTEAFF,.,TRBV20-1,.,TRBJ1-1
TGTGCCACCAGCACCCGGGTGACAGGGACGAAGTCACCCCTCCACTTT,CATSTRVTGTKSPLHF,TRBD1,TRBV15,few,TRBJ1-6
TGTGCCAGCAGTTCGGCGGGGCCGAGCTCCTACGAGCAGTACTTC,CASSSAGPSSYEQYF,.,TRBV6-6,.,TRBJ2-7
TGTGCCAGCAGCAAACAGGGGATGAGAGAGACCCAGTACTTC,CASSKQGMRETQYF,TRBD1,TRBV5-5,many,TRBJ2-5
TGTGCCAGCAGCTCAAGGCTACTTGGGGCCAACGTCCTGACTTTC,CASSSRLLGANVLTF,.,TRBV7-2,many,TRBJ2-6
TGTGCCAGCAGCCAAGATTTGGGGAAGCCCCTCCACTTT,CASSQDLGKPLHF,.,TRBV4-2,many,TRBJ1-6
TGTGCCAGCACCTCGGAGAGTCCGTCCTACAATGAGCAGTACTTC,CASTSESPSYNEQYF,.,TRBV2,.,TRBJ2-7
TGTGCCAGCACCTTCTCCGATACAGCAAACTATGGCTACACCTTC,CASTFSDTANYGYTF,.,TRBV12-1,.,TRBJ1-2
TGTGCCAGCAGCTTAAATAAGGGGAGTGGTGAAGCTTTCTTT,CASSLNKGSGEAFF,.,TRBV7-2,many,TRBJ1-1
TGTGCCAGCAGCCCGACAATAAGCTCTGGGGCCAACGTCCTGACTTTC,CASSPTISSGANVLTF,.,TRBV13,.,TRBJ2-6
TGTGCCAGCAGCTCTCAAGGGACTAGCGGGGGGTCCTACGAGCAGTACTTC,CASSSQGTSGGSYEQYF,TRBD2,TRBV7-2,many,TRBJ2-7
TGTGCCAGCAGTCCGCCGGGCGGGGGGAAAAATCGGTACTTC,CASSPPGGGKNRYF,TRBD2,TRBV27,.,TRBJ2-5
TGCAGTGCCATCAAGGAGAACACTGAAGCTTTCTTT,CSAIKENTEAFF,.,TRBV20-1,few,TRBJ1-1
TGTGCCAGCAGTTTTGGACAGCCTTATAGCAATCAGCCCCAGCATTTT,CASSFGQPYSNQPQHF,.,TRBV12-3/TRBV12-4,many,TRBJ1-5
TGTGCCAGCAGCCCGGGACTAGCGGGGGGGCTCGATACGCAGTATTTT,CASSPGLAGGLDTQYF,TRBD2,TRBV7-2,many,TRBJ2-3
TGTGCCAGCAGCTCAAAGGGGACAGATGGTTCACCCCTCCACTTT,CASSSKGTDGSPLHF,TRBD1,TRBV9,many,TRBJ1-6
TGCAGTGCACCCCAAAACTCTGGGGCCGACGTCCTGACTTTC,CSAPQNSGADVLTF,.,TRBV20-1,.,TRBJ2-6
TGTGCCAGCAGCTTGAAAGGGAACCTCGAGCAGTACTTC,CASSLKGNLEQYF,.,TRBV11-3,few,TRBJ2-7
TGCGCCTGCAGCTTAACAGGGGGCCGGGAGACCCAGTACTTC,CACSLTGGRETQYF,TRBD1,TRBV5-1,.,TRBJ2-5
TGTGCCAGCAGCCCCCTAGGCGCAGACCAGTACTTC,CASSPLGADQYF,.,TRBV21-1,once,TRBJ2-7
TGTGCCTGGATTGCAGGGGGCGACTATGGCTACACCTTC,CAWIAGGDYGYTF,TRBD1,TRBV30,.,TRBJ1-2
TGCGCCAGCAGCTTGGCCGGACAGAACTACAATGAGCAGTTCTTC,CASSLAGQNYNEQFF,.,TRBV5-1,many,TRBJ2-1
TGTGCCACCAGCAGCCGGACACGGCGGGGTGAAAAACTGTTTTTT,CATSSRTRRGEKLFF,.,TRBV15,.,TRBJ1-4
TGTGCCTGGAGTGGTACTTGGGGGGGAGAGACCCAGTACTTC,CAWSGTWGGETQYF,TRBD2,TRBV30,few,TRBJ2-5
TGCAGTGCTAGTCGGGGATTGGGATACTCCTACGAGCAGTACTTC,CSASRGLGYSYEQYF,.,TRBV20-1,many,TRBJ2-7
TGTGCCATCAGGGAACGCGGCGGGGGCACAGATACGCAGTATTTT,CAIRERGGGTDTQYF,.,TRBV10-3,few,TRBJ2-3
TGCAGTGCCACAGCAGGGCTGGCGGAGACCCAGTACTTC,CSATAGLAETQYF,.,TRBV20-1,.,TRBJ2-5
TGTGCCAGCAGCTTAGCCAACCCTCGGGTGGGAAGGTCCCTAAACATTCAGTACTTC,CASSLANPRVGRSLNIQYF,.,TRBV7-2,.,TRBJ2-4
TGTGCCAGCAGCCAAGCGGCATTGGGGGGAAAGAACGAGCAGTACTTC,CASSQAALGGKNEQYF,.,TRBV3-1,many,TRBJ2-7
TGCAGCGCGACAGGGGTTCCCTACGAGCAGTACTTC,CSATGVPYEQYF,TRBD1,TRBV29-1,many,TRBJ2-7
TGTGCCAGCACCCCCGCGGGGGCCAACGTCCTGACTTTC,CASTPAGANVLTF,.,TRBV6-2/TRBV6-3,many,TRBJ2-6
TGTGCCTGGGACCCCACAGGGATAGGGGAAAAACTGTTTTTT,CAWDPTGIGEKLFF,.,TRBV30,.,TRBJ1-4
TGCGCCAGCAGCTTAGGTTCGGGGTCCTACGAGCAGTACTTC,CASSLGSGSYEQYF,.,TRBV5-1,many,TRBJ2-7
TGTGCCAGCAGCTCCGACCCGGGTCTTCTCGGCGGTGGCTACACCTTC,CASSSDPGLLGGGYTF,.,TRBV9,many,TRBJ1-2
TGTGCCAGCAGCTTAGAGGGTGGGAAGATCGAGCAGTACTTC,CASSLEGGKIEQYF,.,TRBV11-2,many,TRBJ2-7
TGCGCCAGCAGCCCTACCTGGGACGGCTACTACGGGCAGTACTTC,CASSPTWDGYYGQYF,.,TRBV7-2,.,TRBJ2-7
TGTGCCATCAGTGTCCAGGGTAACACTGAAGCTTTCTTT,CAISVQGNTEAFF,.,TRBV10-3,many,TRBJ1-1
TGTGCCAGCAAAAGGACGGGGAACACCGGGGAGCTGTTTTTT,CASKRTGNTGELFF,.,TRBV28,.,TRBJ2-2
TGTGCCAGCAGTGAAGGACAGGCCGTTTATGGCTACACCTTC,CASSEGQAVYGYTF,.,TRBV2,.,TRBJ1-2
TGTGCCAGCAGCGGGGTCTATGGCTACACCTTC,CASSGVYGYTF,.,TRBV9,many,TRBJ1-2
TGTGCCAGCAGCCAAGGGATCGGAGGCCAGCCCCAGCATTTT,CASSQGIGGQPQHF,.,TRBV3-1,.,TRBJ1-5
TGCAGTGCTAGAGACCCAAGCGGGGTAGAAAACATTCAGTACTTC,CSARDPSGVENIQYF,TRBD2,TRBV20-1,many,TRBJ2-4
TGTGCCAGCAGCCCCCGGGCGGGAATTTGGACTGAAGCTTTCTTT,CASSPRAGIWTEAFF,.,TRBV4-2,.,TRBJ1-1
TGTGCCAGCAGCCCAAATAGCGGCAAGACCGGCGAGCAGTACTTC,CASSPNSGKTGEQYF,.,TRBV7-2,many,TRBJ2-7
TGTGCCAGCAGCCAAATCCCACTAGCGGGGGGGCGGGTTGAACAAGAGACCCAGTACTTC,CASSQIPLAGGRVEQETQYF,TRBD2,TRBV3-1,many,TRBJ2-5
TGTGCCAGCAGCCAAGAAGTTGGACAGCCATATGGCTACACCTTC,CASSQEVGQPYGYTF,.,TRBV4-2,many,TRBJ1-2
TGTGCCAGCAGTGACCCGCGGCGCGAGCAGTACTTC,CASSDPRREQYF,.,TRBV2,many,TRBJ2-7
TGTGCCAGCTCACCGTCCCCCCCCCTCGGACAGGGGAGGGAGACCCAGTACTTC,CASSPSPPLGQGRETQYF,TRBD1,TRBV18,many,TRBJ2-5
TGTGCCTGGAGGGCCAGACTAGCAGAGTACTTC,CAWRARLAEYF,TRBD2,TRBV30,.,TRBJ2-7
TGTGCCAGCAGCTTAGTAGGTGGCAATCAGCCCCAGCATTTT,CASSLVGGNQPQHF,.,TRBV12-3/TRBV12-4,many,TRBJ1-5
TGCAGTGCTAGAGATCATGGGACCTTCCCCTACGAGCAGTACTTC,CSARDHGTFPYEQYF,.,TRBV20-1,many,TRBJ2-7
TGCGCCAGCAGCTTAAGCGAGGGAGACACCGGGGAGCTGTTTTTT,CASSLSEGDTGELFF,.,TRBV5-1,.,TRBJ2-2
TGCAGTGCTAGAGATGACCCGGGGGCGAACACCGGGGAGCTGTTTTTT,CSARDDPGANTGELFF,.,TRBV20-1,few,TRBJ2-2
TGTGCCAGCAGCCAAACCACGACAGGGTGGGCCTACGAGCAGTACTTC,CASSQTTTGWAYEQYF,TRBD1,TRBV3-1,many,TRBJ2-7
TGTGCCATCAGTGATAGTTTCGGACAGGGGCGGGATATGAGCAATCAGCCCCAGCATTTT,CAISDSFGQGRDMSNQPQHF,TRBD1,TRBV10-3,few,TRBJ1-5